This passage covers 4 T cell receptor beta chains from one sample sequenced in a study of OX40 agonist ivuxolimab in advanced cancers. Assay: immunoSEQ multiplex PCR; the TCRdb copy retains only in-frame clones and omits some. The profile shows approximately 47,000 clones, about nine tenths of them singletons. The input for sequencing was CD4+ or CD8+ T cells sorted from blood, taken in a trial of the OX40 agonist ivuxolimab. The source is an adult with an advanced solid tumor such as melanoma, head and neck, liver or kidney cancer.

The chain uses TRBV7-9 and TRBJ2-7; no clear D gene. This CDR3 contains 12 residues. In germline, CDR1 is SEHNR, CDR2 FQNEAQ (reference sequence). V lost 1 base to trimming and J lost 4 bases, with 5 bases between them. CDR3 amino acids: CASSLVSYEQYF. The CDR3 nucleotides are TGTGCCAGCAGCTTAGTCTCTTACGAGCAGTACTTC.

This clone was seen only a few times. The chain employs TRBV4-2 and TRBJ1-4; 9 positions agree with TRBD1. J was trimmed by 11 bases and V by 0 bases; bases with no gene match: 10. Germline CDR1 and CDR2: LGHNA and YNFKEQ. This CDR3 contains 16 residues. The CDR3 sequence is CASSQDQGTGWRKLFF. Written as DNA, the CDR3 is TGTGCCAGCAGCCAAGATCAGGGGACAGGGTGGCGGAAACTGTTTTTT.

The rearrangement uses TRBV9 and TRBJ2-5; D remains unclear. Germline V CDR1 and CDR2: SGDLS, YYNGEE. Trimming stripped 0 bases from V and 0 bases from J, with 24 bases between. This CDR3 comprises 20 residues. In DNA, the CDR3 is TGTGCCAGCAGCGTAGCTCGGAGTAGAATTACAGCCACGCACCAAGAGACCCAGTACTTC. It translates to CASSVARSRITATHQETQYF.

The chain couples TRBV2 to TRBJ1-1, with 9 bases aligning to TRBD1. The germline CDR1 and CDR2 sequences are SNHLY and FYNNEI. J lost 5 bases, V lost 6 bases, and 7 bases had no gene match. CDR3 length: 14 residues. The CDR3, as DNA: TGTGCCAGCAGGTCTGACAGGGGGTGGACTGAAGCTTTCTTT. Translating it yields CASRSDRGWTEAFF.